Below are 21 T cell receptor beta chains sequenced from a single sample in a study of T-cell memory formation after mild COVID-19. From the 5' RACE reads, TCRdb called clonotypes with MiXCR, one entry per CDR3 protein. The table includes around 140,000 distinct CDR3 sequences, over 6% detected once. Sample: PBMCs or a T cell subset sorted from them (not recorded which). Receptors originate from an adult woman who had mild COVID-19 (a few samples of this study predate the infection). Cell type and time point are not known.

This sequence joins TRBV3-1 and TRBJ2-2; D is ambiguous. The CDR3 runs 14 residues. Trimming took 1 base from V and 4 from J, leaving 7 bases between them. Germline V gives CDR1 LGHDT, CDR2 YNNKEL (reference sequence). The CDR3 DNA sequence: TGTGCCAGCAGCCAAGGAAGATCCACCGGGGAGCTGTTTTTT. Its translation: CASSQGRSTGELFF.

There are many counts of this clonotype. The chain links TRBV13 to TRBJ2-2, with 10 bases aligning to TRBD2. Germline V gives CDR1 PRHDT, CDR2 FYEKMQ (reference sequence). Trimming removed 7 bases from V and 1 base from J; junction bases left unmatched: 3. This CDR3 region has 15 residues. For the CDR3, the DNA is TGTGCCAGCATCAGGACTAGCGGGAACACCGGGGAGCTGTTTTTT. Protein: CASIRTSGNTGELFF. Combining the CDR3 with reference TRBV13 and TRBJ2-2 gives the whole variable domain AAGVIQSPRHLIKEKRETATLKCYPIPRHDTVYWYQQGPGQDPQFLISFYEKMQSDKGSIPDRFSAQQFSDYHSELNMSSLELGDSALYFCASIRTSGNTGELFFGEGSRLTVL.

As for this clonotype: It may be a read error: a sequence one base away is much more abundant. The rearrangement links TRBV6-5 to TRBJ1-5, with D unresolved. The CDR3 contains 14 residues. Germline V gene data show CDR1 as MNHEY and CDR2 as SVGAGI. The CDR3 DNA sequence: TGTGCCAGCAGTTTTCATGGGAGCAATCCGCCCCAGCATTTT. Protein: CASSFHGSNPPQHF.

The gene calls are TRBV24-1 and TRBJ2-6; 8 bases agree with TRBD1. From germline, CDR1 is KGHDR and CDR2 SFDVKD. CDR3 size: 19 residues. Germline trimming cut 7 bases from V and 0 bases from J; bases unmatched to any gene: 13. The CDR3, as DNA: TGTGCCACCAGCTCCGGCCGGGACAGGTACTACTCTGGGGCCAACGTCCTGACTTTC. This translates into CATSSGRDRYYSGANVLTF.

The chain couples TRBV7-2 to TRBJ1-2; no clear D. Germline V gene sequence: CDR1 SGHTA, CDR2 FQGNSA. V was cut by 3 bases and J by 1 base, with 6 bases left in between. The CDR3 sequence is 13 residues long. CDR3 loop: CASSFTDNYGYTF. CDR3 nucleotide sequence: TGTGCCAGCAGCTTCACAGATAACTATGGCTACACCTTC.

CDR3 loop: CATSREGRYYGYTF. Here the CDR3 DNA reads TGTGCCACCAGCAGGGAGGGACGGTACTATGGCTACACCTTC. The chain couples TRBV15 to TRBJ1-2, with D perhaps matching TRBD1 (5 bases). The CDR3 is made up of 14 amino acids. Germline V gene lookup returns CDR1 LNHNV and CDR2 YYDKDF (reference sequence). Deletions cut 3 bases from V and 3 bases from J, with 11 bases between.

This clonotype was observed at least ten times. The chain links TRBV5-4 to TRBJ2-1; TRBD2 matches 13 bases. Per germline, CDR1 SGHNT and CDR2 YYREEE (reference sequence). V was pared by 4 bases and J by 7 bases, with 8 bases of the junction left unmatched. The length of the CDR3 is 16 residues. The CDR3 reads CASSPDWTSGGNEQFF. The CDR3 region has the DNA TGTGCCAGCAGCCCGGATTGGACTAGCGGGGGTAATGAGCAGTTCTTC. Based on the CDR3 plus reference TRBV5-4 and TRBJ2-1, the full variable domain is ETGVTQSPTHLIKTRGQQVTLRCSSQSGHNTVSWYQQALGQGPQFIFQYYREEENGRGNFPPRFSGLQFPNYSSELNVNALELDDSALYLCASSPDWTSGGNEQFFGPGTRLTVL.

This clonotype was seen more than once but under ten times. V and J are TRBV9 and TRBJ1-2; perhaps TRBD1 as D (6 bases). Trimming cost V 2 bases and J 4 bases, with 27 bases left between them. Germline V gives CDR1 SGDLS, CDR2 YYNGEE. The CDR3 extends over 19 amino acids. As DNA, the CDR3 is TGTGCCAGCAGCGTGGGAGGTGGGCCAGGGGTCCCCCTACGCTATGGCTACACCTTC. It encodes CASSVGGGPGVPLRYGYTF.

Ten or more counts support this clonotype. The rearrangement links TRBV5-1 to TRBJ1-5; D gene ambiguous. This CDR3 contains 13 residues. Deletions cut 4 bases from V and 4 bases from J, with 9 bases between. The germline CDR1 and CDR2 sequences are SGHRS and YFSETQ. The CDR3: CASSTGHNQPQHF. As DNA, the CDR3 is TGCGCCAGCAGCACGGGTCATAATCAGCCCCAGCATTTT.

This clonotype was counted many times. The CDR3 bases are TGTGCCAGCATTGACAGTCTCAATTCACCCCTCCACTTT. It yields the protein CASIDSLNSPLHF. The chain joins TRBV12-3 or TRBV12-4 to TRBJ1-6, with a weak D call TRBD1 (5 bases). The V end was cut by 7 bases, the J end by 7 bases, with 11 bases between. This CDR3 region has 13 residues.

The sample holds many counts of this clonotype. The chain combines TRBV7-9 with TRBJ1-1; D possibly corresponds to TRBD1 (5 bases). The V gene's germline CDR1 is SEHNR and CDR2 FQNEAQ (reference sequence). The CDR3 runs to 17 residues. The ends were cut back, 5 bases at V and 4 bases at J, with 23 bases in the middle. The CDR3 bases are TGTGCCAGCAGCCCTACGTCGGAACACAGGAGGAGCACTGAAGCTTTCTTT. Encoded protein: CASSPTSEHRRSTEAFF.

The chain carries TRBV29-1 and TRBJ1-1; the match to TRBD1 covers 8 bases. CDR3 length: 12 amino acids. Germline V gene lookup returns CDR1 SQVTM and CDR2 ANQGSEA. The trim removed 6 bases at V and 4 bases at J, leaving 4 bases unmatched. In DNA form, the CDR3 reads TGCAGCGTGCATGGACAGGGCACTGAAGCTTTCTTT. It codes for CSVHGQGTEAFF.

For the CDR3, the DNA is TGTGCCAGCAGCTTGGGTCCAGAGGACTATGGCTACACCTTC. Amino acids: CASSLGPEDYGYTF. This chain connects TRBV5-6 to TRBJ1-2; D call uncertain. CDR1 is SGHDT, CDR2 YYEEEE, per germline. The CDR3 has 14 amino acids. V was clipped by 0 bases and J by 3 bases, with 9 bases between them. Looking up the rest from reference TRBV5-6 and TRBJ1-2 gives the full variable domain: DAGVTQSPTHLIKTRGQQVTLRCSPKSGHDTVSWYQQALGQGPQFIFQYYEEEERQRGNFPDRFSGHQFPNYSSELNVNALLLGDSALYLCASSLGPEDYGYTFGSGTRLTVV.

This clonotype was picked up a small number of times. J is TRBJ1-5 and V is TRBV20-1; D is perhaps TRBD1 (6 bases). The germline V gene has CDR1 DFQATT and CDR2 SNEGSKA (reference sequence). There are 13 residues in the CDR3. V lost 5 bases to trimming and J lost 3 bases, with 11 bases between them. The CDR3 DNA sequence: TGCAGTGCTGGGGGCGGGGTCAATCAGCCCCAGCATTTT. It encodes CSAGGGVNQPQHF.

This clonotype has only a few counts. This chain uses TRBV29-1 with TRBJ2-1; D remains ambiguous. CDR1 is SQVTM, CDR2 ANQGSEA, per germline. V was clipped by 1 base and J by 2 bases, with 12 bases between them. This CDR3 has 15 residues. The CDR3 DNA reads TGCAGCGTTGAAGGGGTCGAACGGACCTACAATGAGCAGTTCTTC. The encoded protein is CSVEGVERTYNEQFF.

This clonotype was counted between two and nine times. The chain uses TRBV20-1 and TRBJ2-5, with D possibly being TRBD1 (6 bases). In germline, CDR1 is DFQATT, CDR2 SNEGSKA (reference sequence). V lost 1 base, J lost 4 bases, and 10 bases lay in between. The CDR3 spans 13 residues. The CDR3 sequence: CSARVAGVETQYF. The CDR3 bases are TGCAGTGCTAGAGTCGCAGGGGTAGAGACCCAGTACTTC.

This clonotype was detected ten times or more. The chain is built from TRBV5-6 and TRBJ2-7; D gene unclear. Germline loops: CDR1 SGHDT, CDR2 YYEEEE. The V end lost 0 bases, the J end lost 1 base, and 8 bases lay between the germline ends. The CDR3 has 14 residues. CDR3 amino acids: CASSLAGPSYEQYF. CDR3 DNA: TGTGCCAGCAGCTTGGCTGGACCGTCCTACGAGCAGTACTTC.

This clonotype was seen a handful of times. The rearrangement links TRBV2 to TRBJ2-7; D assignment may be TRBD1 or TRBD2 (5 bases each). Trimming pared 7 bases from V and 1 base from J, leaving 8 bases between. From germline, CDR1 is SNHLY and CDR2 FYNNEI. The CDR3 runs 12 residues. The CDR3 here is CASTGTSYEQYF. In DNA form, the CDR3 reads TGTGCCAGCACAGGGACGTCCTACGAGCAGTACTTC.

This chain connects TRBV12-3 or TRBV12-4 to TRBJ2-3; 7 bases agree with TRBD1. V trimming: 6 bases; J trimming: 0 bases; junction bases outside the gene matches: 18. The CDR3 is made up of 19 amino acids. The CDR3 sequence is CASSPGQAILLTSTDTQYF. Here the CDR3 DNA reads TGTGCCAGCAGCCCTGGACAGGCGATACTCCTAACTAGCACAGATACGCAGTATTTT.

This clonotype was observed many times. The chain carries TRBV14 and TRBJ2-7; D is ambiguous. V was trimmed by 1 base and J by 2 bases, leaving 6 bases between them. The germline V gene has CDR1 SGHDN and CDR2 FVKESK. The CDR3 runs to 13 residues. Written as DNA, the CDR3 is TGTGCCAGCAGCCAAGCCCCCCCCTACGAGCAGTACTTC. Residues: CASSQAPPYEQYF.

The chain combines TRBV24-1 with TRBJ2-3; maybe TRBD2 (6 bases). Germline V gene data show CDR1 as KGHDR and CDR2 as SFDVKD. The CDR3 is 14 amino acids. Trimming stripped 5 bases from V and 5 bases from J, with 13 bases between. In nucleotides, the CDR3 is TGTGCCACCAGTGCTCGGTGGGGGGAAGATACGCAGTATTTT. This encodes CATSARWGEDTQYF.